The entry below gives a single TCR beta chain sequence along with its context. The antigen remains undetermined. Trimming took off 5 bases at V and 1 base at J, with 16 bases between the two ends. CDR3 length equals 16 residues. Germline loops: CDR1 SEHNR, CDR2 FQNEAQ (reference sequence). This entry comes from a study of T cells after yellow fever vaccination. The wider study: Fractions of low cell number were prepared using SMART-Seq v4 Ultra Low Input.

General study points: Among all clonotypes, a small share was observed in both CD4 and CD8 compartments. From the bulk population, abundant clonotypes could contaminate and appear within FACS-sorted repertoires.

UMIs and a universal primer site were added when TCR cDNA was made by 5'RACE template switching. From the 5' RACE reads, TCRdb called clonotypes with MiXCR, one entry per CDR3 protein. The sample contains under 700,000 distinct CDR3 sequences, around a sixth of which appear only once. Sequenced material: PBMCs, taken less than 6 days after the first yellow fever vaccination. This clonotype was sampled from a man younger than 35 who received the YFV17D yellow fever vaccine. The rearrangement joins TRBV7-9 to TRBJ2-3; D may be TRBD1 (6 bases). DNA of the CDR3: TGTGCCAGCAGCCACGTCAGAGGGGGTGGCACAGATACGCAGTATTTT. It encodes CASSHVRGGGTDTQYF. The full variable domain, completed using reference TRBV7-9 and TRBJ2-3, is DTGVSQNPRHKITKRGQNVTFRCDPISEHNRLYWYRQTLGQGPEFLTYFQNEAQLEKSRLLSDRFSAERPKGSFSTLEIQRTEQGDSAMYLCASSHVRGGGTDTQYFGPGTRLTVL.